These 25 T cell receptor beta chains were all obtained from the same sample, sequenced in a study of monozygotic twins with inflammatory bowel disease. TCRdb reworked the 5' RACE reads into one entry per CDR3 protein, no DNA. Recorded here are around 100,000 distinct CDR3 sequences; the top ten clones represent more than 1.5%. Specimen: blood. These TCRs come from a human donor with ulcerative colitis or Crohn's disease, or a healthy co-twin of an affected twin (not recorded which).

This chain links TRBV29-1 with TRBJ2-4; TCRdb reports TRBD1, a call that lacks DNA to check it against. The V gene's germline CDR1 is SQVTM and CDR2 ANQGSEA. This CDR3 contains 14 residues. The CDR3 spells CSVEDSGAKNIQYF.

This sequence joins TRBV27 and TRBJ2-5; TCRdb names TRBD1, which stays unverified in the absence of DNA. The CDR3 covers 14 residues. Germline V lookup: CDR1 MNHEY, CDR2 SMNVEV (reference sequence). The CDR3 here is CASSRGQFQETQYF.

The chain couples TRBV4-3 to TRBJ2-1. The CDR3 has 15 amino acids. Germline V gene sequence: CDR1 LGHNA, CDR2 YSLEER. The CDR3 sequence: CASNARRGSYNEQFF.

The chain combines TRBV7-2 with TRBJ2-1. The CDR3 covers 13 residues. The germline V gene has CDR1 SGHTA and CDR2 FQGNSA. The CDR3 is CASSFHPYNEQFF. Complete variable domain (other parts from reference TRBV7-2 and TRBJ2-1): GAGVSQSPSNKVTEKGKDVELRCDPISGHTALYWYRQSLGQGLEFLIYFQGNSAPDKSGLPSDRFSAERTGGSVSTLTIQRTQQEDSAVYLCASSFHPYNEQFFGPGTRLTVL.

The chain carries TRBV4-2 and TRBJ2-6; TCRdb's assignment of TRBD2 cannot be checked, as there is no DNA. The CDR3 spans 17 residues. Per the germline V gene, CDR1 is LGHNA and CDR2 is YNFKEQ. The CDR3 protein is CASSQESTRTGANVLTF.

The rearrangement links TRBV5-1 to TRBJ1-4. The CDR3 extends over 15 amino acids. Germline V gene lookup returns CDR1 SGHRS and CDR2 YFSETQ. CDR3 region: CASSQDGRGQEKLFF.

The genes are TRBV7-2 and TRBJ2-3. CDR3 length: 14 amino acids. Germline V CDR1 and CDR2: SGHTA, FQGNSA. Here the CDR3 reads CASSLSSGTDTQYF.

This chain uses TRBV20-1 with TRBJ1-1; TCRdb lists TRBD1, though no DNA is available to test this call. CDR3 length: 17 residues. Germline V CDR1 and CDR2: DFQATT, SNEGSKA (reference sequence). CDR3 residues: CSARDPHHGTINTEAFF.

V gene TRBV12-3 or TRBV12-4 combines with J gene TRBJ1-1. The CDR3 runs 15 residues. This CDR3 is CASSLAAGQVAEAFF.

V and J are TRBV6-1 and TRBJ2-3; the D call from TCRdb, TRBD1, cannot be confirmed without DNA. There are 15 residues in the CDR3. Germline V gives CDR1 MNHNS, CDR2 SASEGT. This CDR3 reads CASRHYRGSPDTQYF.

The rearrangement links TRBV27 to TRBJ2-7; TCRdb indicates TRBD2, and absent DNA this call remains unverified. From germline, CDR1 is MNHEY and CDR2 SMNVEV (reference sequence). The CDR3 covers 14 residues. The chain's CDR3 is CASSKVATSGSGRF.

The chain recombines TRBV7-2 with TRBJ1-4; absent DNA, TCRdb's TRBD1 call cannot be checked. Germline CDR1 and CDR2: SGHTA and FQGNSA. This CDR3 is built from 16 residues. This chain's CDR3 is CASSNYQGATNEKLFF. The full variable domain, with the rest looked up from reference TRBV7-2 and TRBJ1-4, is GAGVSQSPSNKVTEKGKDVELRCDPISGHTALYWYRQSLGQGLEFLIYFQGNSAPDKSGLPSDRFSAERTGGSVSTLTIQRTQQEDSAVYLCASSNYQGATNEKLFFGSGTQLSVL.

The chain uses TRBV7-2 and TRBJ2-7. CDR3 size: 14 residues. The germline V gene has CDR1 SGHTA and CDR2 FQGNSA. The CDR3 here is CASSLVTPGYEQYF.

The chain employs TRBV12-3 or TRBV12-4 and TRBJ2-3; TCRdb proposes TRBD1, but this gene call is untestable without DNA. CDR3 length equals 18 residues. The CDR3 is CASSPDGTTFRGTDTQYF.

The genes are TRBV7-9 and TRBJ2-7. In germline, CDR1 is SEHNR, CDR2 FQNEAQ (reference sequence). The CDR3 has 14 amino acids. The CDR3 spells CASSLAGHNYEQYF.

The rearrangement uses TRBV6-1 and TRBJ2-7; TCRdb calls TRBD2, which cannot be checked without DNA. Per the germline V gene, CDR1 is MNHNS and CDR2 is SASEGT. This CDR3 is 16 amino acids long. The CDR3 sequence: CASSPTRERQSYEQYF.

The chain links TRBV29-1 to TRBJ1-5. Germline loops: CDR1 SQVTM, CDR2 ANQGSEA. The CDR3 totals 14 residues. CDR3 protein: CSALTSGYNQPQHF. Drawing the rest from reference TRBV29-1 and TRBJ1-5, the complete variable domain is SAVISQKPSRDICQRGTSLTIQCQVDSQVTMMFWYRQQPGQSLTLIATANQGSEATYESGFVIDKFPISRPNLTFSTLTVSNMSPEDSSIYLCSALTSGYNQPQHFGDGTRLSIL.

The chain carries TRBV7-2 and TRBJ2-3; TCRdb names TRBD2, which stays unverified in the absence of DNA. Germline CDR1 and CDR2: SGHTA and FQGNSA. This CDR3 is built from 17 residues. The CDR3 loop reads CASSQRKLAGFTDTQYF.

The chain combines TRBV3-1 with TRBJ2-7. This CDR3 spans 14 amino acids. Germline-derived CDR1 and CDR2 are LGHDT and YNNKEL (reference sequence). This chain's CDR3 is CASSQDVRSYEQYF.

The CDR3 reads CAIGRGTSGEQYF. The chain combines TRBV6-2 or TRBV6-3 with TRBJ2-7; the D gene TCRdb calls, TRBD2, cannot be checked with no DNA. The CDR3 runs to 13 residues. Germline assignment: CDR1 MNHEY and CDR2 SVGEGT.

J is TRBJ2-5 and V is TRBV7-2; the TCRdb call, TRBD2, lacks DNA for checking. This CDR3 has 16 residues. Germline loops: CDR1 SGHTA, CDR2 FQGNSA. The CDR3 loop reads CASSLTSGTFQETQYF.

The rearrangement uses TRBV6-1 and TRBJ1-5; TCRdb calls TRBD1, which cannot be checked without DNA. This CDR3 spans 15 amino acids. Germline V gene sequence: CDR1 MNHNS, CDR2 SASEGT. CDR3 sequence reads: CASSEFRTGTQPQHF.

This sequence joins TRBV5-6 and TRBJ1-3; TCRdb's D call of TRBD1 is untestable without DNA. The length of the CDR3 is 18 residues. Germline lookup yields CDR1 SGHDT and CDR2 YYEEEE. CDR3 loop: CASSLPINTGRSGNTIYF.

The rearrangement links TRBV6-1 to TRBJ2-5; TCRdb's D call, TRBD1, is unchecked because there is no DNA. CDR3 length: 14 amino acids. Germline loops: CDR1 MNHNS, CDR2 SASEGT. The CDR3 is CASRPRGVQETQYF.

This chain joins TRBV3-1 and TRBJ2-1. This CDR3 is 13 amino acids long. CDR1 LGHDT and CDR2 YNNKEL come from the germline V gene (reference sequence). The CDR3 is CASSPSQYNEQFF.